One sample yielded the 11 T cell receptor beta chains listed below, sequenced in a study of control samples from healthy donors and cancer patients. TCRdb keeps only in-frame clones here, not all; method: immunoSEQ multiplex PCR. Of over 100,000 clones in the sample, around 90% were seen once. The sample taken for sequencing was blood. Source of these receptors: a man aged 18 to 30 in good health.

The chain uses TRBV25-1 and TRBJ2-3; 8 nucleotides agree with TRBD1. With 1 base clipped from V and 4 bases from J, the junction kept 7 bases outside the gene matches. CDR1 MGHDK and CDR2 SYGVNS come from the germline V gene. The CDR3 sequence is 16 residues long. The CDR3 DNA follows: TGTGCCAGCAGTGAATCCGCCAGGGGGCCCGCAGATACGCAGTATTTT. As protein: CASSESARGPADTQYF.

This clone was seen only once. The V call is TRBV10-1, the J call TRBJ2-2; weak D call: TRBD2 (5 bases). Germline V gene lookup returns CDR1 WNHNN and CDR2 SYGVQD (reference sequence). The CDR3 contains 14 residues. V shed 7 bases and J shed 3 bases, with 12 bases lying between them. CDR3 sequence (DNA): TGCGCCAGCAATCCGGGGTACTACACCGGGGAGCTGTTTTTT. Protein: CASNPGYYTGELFF.

The count of this clone is one. CDR3 in amino acids: CASRRGQSSYEQYF. The DNA of the CDR3 is TGTGCCAGCAGACGGGGACAGAGCTCCTACGAGCAGTACTTC. The V gene is TRBV6-5, the J gene TRBJ2-7; 7 bases are a match to TRBD1. There are 14 residues in the CDR3. CDR1 and CDR2 (germline): MNHEY, SVGAGI. V dropped 6 bases and J dropped 0; count of bases not matched to a gene: 5.

The gene calls are TRBV27 and TRBJ1-2, with a possible D match to TRBD1 (5 bases). CDR3 size: 13 residues. V was shortened by 3 bases and J by 5 bases, with 10 bases between the two germline ends. Germline-derived CDR1 and CDR2 are MNHEY and SMNVEV (reference sequence). The CDR3 DNA follows: TGTGCCAGCAGTTTGGGGGGTGTTTATGGCTACACCTTC. It specifies CASSLGGVYGYTF.

The chain has TRBV5-5 and TRBJ2-7; 11 nucleotides match TRBD1. J lost 4 bases, V lost 3 bases, and 3 bases had no gene match. CDR3 size: 14 residues. Per the germline V gene, CDR1 is SGHKS and CDR2 is YYEKEE (reference sequence). The CDR3 bases are TGTGCCAGCAGCTGGGGGACAGGGGGTTACGAGCAGTACTTC. Residues: CASSWGTGGYEQYF.

The chain couples TRBV11-3 to TRBJ2-5; no clear D. The CDR3 has 14 amino acids. Trimming left V 1 base short and J 6 bases short, with 12 bases between. Germline V gene sequence: CDR1 SGHNT, CDR2 YENEEA. The DNA of the CDR3 is TGTGCCAGCAGCTTAGGCCGACACCTTCAGACCCAGTACTTC. Translating gives CASSLGRHLQTQYF.

The CDR3 reads CAAGRGDGTNEKLFF. In DNA form, the CDR3 reads TGTGCCGCCGGGAGGGGCGATGGGACTAATGAAAAACTGTTTTTT. The V gene is TRBV10-3, the J gene TRBJ1-4; maybe TRBD1 (5 bases). Trimming shortened V by 11 bases and J by 2 bases, and 18 bases separated the two germline ends. CDR1 and CDR2 (germline): ENHRY, SYGVKD. The CDR3 covers 15 residues.

This rearrangement joins TRBV7-9 to TRBJ1-6, with 8 bases lining up with TRBD1. The trim removed 8 bases at V and 1 base at J, leaving 10 bases unmatched. CDR1 and CDR2 (germline): SEHNR, FQNEAQ (reference sequence). The CDR3 is made up of 17 amino acids. The CDR3 protein is CASQGDRQGSYNSPLHF. CDR3 coding DNA: TGTGCCAGCCAAGGGGACAGACAGGGGTCCTATAATTCACCCCTCCACTTT.

The rearrangement joins TRBV19 to TRBJ1-2; tentatively, D is TRBD1 (5 bases). Germline CDR1 LNHDA, CDR2 SQIVND (reference sequence). V was shortened by 9 bases and J by 4 bases, with 18 bases between the two germline ends. The CDR3 contains 14 residues. The CDR3 DNA reads as TGTGCCAGACTTCCCTATATTAGGGGCTATGGCTACACCTTC. Translating it yields CARLPYIRGYGYTF.

This chain joins TRBV3-1 (or the pseudogene TRBV3-2) and TRBJ2-3; maybe TRBD2 (6 bases). This CDR3 is 16 amino acids long. Trimming took off 4 bases at V and 7 bases at J, with 21 bases between the two ends. Germline V lookup: CDR1 LGHDT, CDR2 YNNKEL (reference sequence). The CDR3 loop reads CASSRTGTDRTNTQYF. The CDR3 DNA reads TGTGCCAGCAGCCGAACCGGGACTGACCGCACGAATACGCAGTATTTT.

In its sample, this clone was seen a few times. The chain links TRBV7-9 to TRBJ2-7; the D call may be TRBD1 or TRBD2 (5 bases each). This CDR3 contains 16 residues. Germline-derived CDR1 and CDR2 are SEHNR and FQNEAQ (reference sequence). The V end was cut by 4 bases, the J end by 2 bases, with 18 bases between. In DNA form, the CDR3 reads TGTGCCAGCAGCTCACCTCCAGGGACCAAAACCTACGAGCAGTACTTC. This codes for CASSSPPGTKTYEQYF.